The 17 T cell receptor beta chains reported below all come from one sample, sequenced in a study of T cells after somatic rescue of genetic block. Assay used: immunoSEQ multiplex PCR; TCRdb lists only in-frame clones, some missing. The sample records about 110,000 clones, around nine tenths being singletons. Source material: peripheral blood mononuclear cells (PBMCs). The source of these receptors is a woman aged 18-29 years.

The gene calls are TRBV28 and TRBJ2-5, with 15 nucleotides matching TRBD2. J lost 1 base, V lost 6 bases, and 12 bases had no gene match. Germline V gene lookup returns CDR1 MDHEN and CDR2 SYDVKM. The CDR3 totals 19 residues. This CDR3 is CASRFGTSGGPMIQETQYF. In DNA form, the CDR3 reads TGTGCCAGCAGATTCGGGACTAGCGGGGGGCCCATGATCCAAGAGACCCAGTACTTC.

CDR3 nucleotide sequence: TGTGCCAGCTCACCCCCGGGACTAGCGGGGGGGGACATTCAGTACTTC. Its protein product is CASSPPGLAGGDIQYF. The V and J genes are TRBV18 and TRBJ2-4; 16 bases fit TRBD2. CDR1 is KGHSH, CDR2 LQKENI, per germline. The CDR3 has 16 amino acids. V gave up 3 bases and J gave up 8 bases; unmatched junction bases: 4.

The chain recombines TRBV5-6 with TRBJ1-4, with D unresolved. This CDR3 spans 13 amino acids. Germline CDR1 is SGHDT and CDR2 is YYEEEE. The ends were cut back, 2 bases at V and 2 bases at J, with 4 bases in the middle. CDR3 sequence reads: CASSFQTNEKLFF. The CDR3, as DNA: TGTGCCAGCAGCTTCCAGACTAATGAAAAACTGTTTTTT.

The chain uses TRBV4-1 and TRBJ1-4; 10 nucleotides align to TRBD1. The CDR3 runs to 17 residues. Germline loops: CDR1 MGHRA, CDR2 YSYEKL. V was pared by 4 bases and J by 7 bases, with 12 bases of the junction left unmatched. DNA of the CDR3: TGCGCCAGCAGCCTACAGGCCTACCGGGACAGGGGTGAAAAACTGTTTTTT. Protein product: CASSLQAYRDRGEKLFF.

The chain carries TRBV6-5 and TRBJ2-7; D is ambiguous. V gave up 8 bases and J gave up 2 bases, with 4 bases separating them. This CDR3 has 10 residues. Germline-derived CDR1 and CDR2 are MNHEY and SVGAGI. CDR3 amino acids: CASRTYEQYF. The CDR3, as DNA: TGTGCCAGCCGAACCTACGAGCAGTACTTC.

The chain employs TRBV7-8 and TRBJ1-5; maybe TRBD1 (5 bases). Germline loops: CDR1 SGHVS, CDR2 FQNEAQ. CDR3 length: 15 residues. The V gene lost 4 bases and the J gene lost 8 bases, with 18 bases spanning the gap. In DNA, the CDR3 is TGTGCCAGCAGCTCAAGTACCGGGACGGTTAAGCCCCAGCATTTT. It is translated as CASSSSTGTVKPQHF.

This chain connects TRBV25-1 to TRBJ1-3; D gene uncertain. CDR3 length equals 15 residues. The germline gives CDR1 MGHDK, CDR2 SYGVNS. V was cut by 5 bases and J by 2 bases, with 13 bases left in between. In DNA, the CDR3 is TGTGCCAGCAGTCCCCTGTCGGCGGCTGGAAACACCATATATTTT. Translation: CASSPLSAAGNTIYF.

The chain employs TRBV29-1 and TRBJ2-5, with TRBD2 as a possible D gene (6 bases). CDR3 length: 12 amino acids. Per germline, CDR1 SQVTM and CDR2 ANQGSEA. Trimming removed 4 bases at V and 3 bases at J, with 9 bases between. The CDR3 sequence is CSVARGEETQYF. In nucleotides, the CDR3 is TGCAGCGTTGCGCGGGGAGAAGAGACCCAGTACTTC.

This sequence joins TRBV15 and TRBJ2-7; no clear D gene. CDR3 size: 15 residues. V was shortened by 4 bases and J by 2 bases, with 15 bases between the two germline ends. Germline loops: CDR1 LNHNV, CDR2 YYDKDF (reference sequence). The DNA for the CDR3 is TGTGCCACCAGCAAGAGGAGCCTGGGCACCTACGAGCAGTACTTC. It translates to CATSKRSLGTYEQYF.

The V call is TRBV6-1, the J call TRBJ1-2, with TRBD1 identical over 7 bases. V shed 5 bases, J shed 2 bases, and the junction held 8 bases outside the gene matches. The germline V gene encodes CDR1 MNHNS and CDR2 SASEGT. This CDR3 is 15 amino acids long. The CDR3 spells CASSRLGTDNYGYTF. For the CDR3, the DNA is TGTGCCAGCAGTAGACTCGGGACAGACAACTATGGCTACACCTTC.

CDR3 amino acids: CASSRTARFNEKLFF. In DNA form, the CDR3 reads TGTGCCAGCAGTCGGACAGCCCGATTTAATGAAAAACTGTTTTTT. The V call is TRBV14, the J call TRBJ1-4; a possible D gene is TRBD1 (6 bases). CDR1 is SGHDN, CDR2 FVKESK, per germline. The CDR3 has 15 residues. The ends were cut back, 6 bases at V and 4 bases at J, with 15 bases in the middle.

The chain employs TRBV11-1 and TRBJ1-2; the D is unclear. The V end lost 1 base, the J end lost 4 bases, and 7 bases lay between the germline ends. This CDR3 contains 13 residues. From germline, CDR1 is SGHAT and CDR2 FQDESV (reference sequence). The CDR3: CASSLGERYGYTF. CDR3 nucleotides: TGTGCCAGCAGCTTAGGGGAACGCTATGGCTACACCTTC. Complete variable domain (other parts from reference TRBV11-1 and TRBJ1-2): EAEVAQSPRYKITEKSQAVAFWCDPISGHATLYWYRQILGQGPELLVQFQDESVVDDSQLPKDRFSAERLKGVDSTLKIQPAELGDSAMYLCASSLGERYGYTFGSGTRLTVV.

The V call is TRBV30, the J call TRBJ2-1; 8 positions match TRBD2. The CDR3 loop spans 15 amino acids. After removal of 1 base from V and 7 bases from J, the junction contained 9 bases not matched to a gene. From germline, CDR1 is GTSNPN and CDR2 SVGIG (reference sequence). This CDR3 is CAWSANSGVLNEQFF. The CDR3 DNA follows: TGTGCCTGGAGTGCGAATAGCGGGGTTTTAAATGAGCAGTTCTTC.

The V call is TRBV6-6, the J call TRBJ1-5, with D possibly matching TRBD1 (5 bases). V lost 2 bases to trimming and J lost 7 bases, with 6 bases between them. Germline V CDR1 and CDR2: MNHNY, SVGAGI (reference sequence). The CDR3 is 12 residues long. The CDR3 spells CASSYRDQPQHF. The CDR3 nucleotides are TGTGCCAGCAGTTACAGGGACCAGCCCCAGCATTTT.

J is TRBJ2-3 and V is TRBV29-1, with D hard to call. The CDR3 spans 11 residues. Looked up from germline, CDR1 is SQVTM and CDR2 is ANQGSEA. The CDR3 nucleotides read TGCAGTGCTAGGCACACAGATACGCAGTATTTT. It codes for CSARHTDTQYF.

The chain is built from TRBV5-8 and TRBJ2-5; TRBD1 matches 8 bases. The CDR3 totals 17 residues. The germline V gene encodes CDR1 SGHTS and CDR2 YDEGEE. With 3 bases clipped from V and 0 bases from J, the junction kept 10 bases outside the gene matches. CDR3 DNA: TGTGCCAGCAGCTCAGGTTGGGGACAGGTGGACCAAGAGACCCAGTACTTC. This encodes CASSSGWGQVDQETQYF.

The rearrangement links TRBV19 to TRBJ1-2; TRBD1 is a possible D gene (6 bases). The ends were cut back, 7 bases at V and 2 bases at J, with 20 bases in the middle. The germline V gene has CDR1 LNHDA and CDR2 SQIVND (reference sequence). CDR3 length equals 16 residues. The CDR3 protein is CASIPDRSHGNYGYTF. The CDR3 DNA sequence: TGTGCCAGTATCCCCGACAGGTCACACGGGAACTATGGCTACACCTTC.